This T cell receptor beta chain was sequenced for a study of cytomegalovirus exposure and HLA in healthy donors. PCR used 60 Vbeta primers and 13 Jbeta primers. Generated by immunoSEQ multiplex PCR, the TCRdb table keeps only in-frame clones and is missing some. The sample has about 190,000 clones, around 83% seen once; the top ten hold roughly 1.7%. V gave up 6 bases and J gave up 7 bases; unmatched junction bases: 6. This CDR3 is 14 amino acids long. CDR1 is MDHEN, CDR2 SYDVKM, per germline. A note on this clone: Its cognate antigen is unknown.

The study, taken as a whole, reports: CMV serostatus was the only immune exposure information that was available.

This sequence joins TRBV28 and TRBJ1-4, with 9 bases lining up with TRBD1. The specimen sequenced was PBMCs. This clonotype originated in a man aged 40-55 years in good health and CMV-seropositive. CDR3 coding DNA: TGTGCCAGCAGACCACAGGGGGCGCGTGAAAAACTGTTTTTT. This codes for CASRPQGAREKLFF.